This T cell receptor beta chain was observed in a study of T cell repertoires in cytomegalovirus infection. TCRdb ran MiXCR on the reads and lists one entry per CDR3 protein. There are about 240,000 distinct CDR3 sequences in the sample; around 12% occur only once, and approximately 1.6% lies in the top ten. The receptor's source is a human donor in good health (CMV status not recorded). Some clones in this sample may be carry-over from other donors' samples. Sequenced input: PBMCs.

The CDR3 DNA is TGCAGTGCCTCACAGGGCTCAACTAATGAAAAACTGTTTTTT. The encoded protein is CSASQGSTNEKLFF. The rearrangement links TRBV20-1 to TRBJ1-4, with D possibly TRBD1 on 6 matching bases. The germline V gene has CDR1 DFQATT and CDR2 SNEGSKA (reference sequence). The CDR3 is 14 residues long. Trimming pared 6 bases from V and 0 bases from J, leaving 11 bases between.